This T cell receptor (beta chain) stems from a study of human T cells and chemical hapten exposure. General study points: Donor immune responses may differ from healthy people's, since all donors had alopecia.

Time point in this sample: patch test 1, 2 weeks after DPC sensitization. Treatment given: therapeutic diphenylcyclopropenone sensitization with weekly scalp DPC. Participating donors were patients with alopecia, aged 18 to 70 years, considered appropriate candidates for DPC. Trimming took 0 bases from V and 4 from J, leaving 16 bases between them. The CDR3 sequence is 16 residues long. CDR1 is GTSNPN and CDR2 is SVGIG in the germline V gene (reference sequence). Of note for this clonotype: Its antigen is unidentified.

As the library was built, unique molecular identifiers were attached to individual cDNA molecules. As handled by the study authors: Individual samples carried between 23,224 and 690,600 TCRs, with roughly 96,000 as the median. Each CDR3 protein gets one entry after TCRdb re-called the RACE reads with MiXCR. TCRdb assigned the V and J calls; the authors' analysis was not used. In the table there are approximately 79,000 distinct CDR3 sequences, approximately 10% of which are singletons. The sequences come from whole blood, collected in connection with sensitization to the hapten diphenylcyclopropenone (DPC). The sequence came from a woman aged 45-65 years with alopecia areata. Some clones in this sample may be carry-over from other donors' samples. This rearrangement joins TRBV30 to TRBJ1-5, with D possibly being TRBD1 (5 bases). The CDR3 DNA reads TGTGCCTGGAGTGTACGGGGGAGAGGGGATAATCAGCCCCAGCATTTT. Protein: CAWSVRGRGDNQPQHF.